The 5 T cell receptor beta chains in this list originate from one sample, sequenced in a study of shared clonotypes between healthy human individuals. Assay used: immunoSEQ multiplex PCR; TCRdb lists only in-frame clones, some missing. Seen here are fewer than 800,000 clones, about 91% observed once, and the top ten hold 24%. CD8 cells regarded as naive lacked CD45RO, were positively chosen for CCR7, and omitted terminally differentiated effector memory CD45RA+ cells. Sequenced input: naive CD8+ T cells sorted from blood. Receptors originate from a man aged 25-40 years in good health.

The chain couples TRBV11-2 to TRBJ1-4, with TRBD1 as a possible D gene (5 bases). The length of the CDR3 is 14 residues. Trimming shortened V by 5 bases and J by 4 bases, and 11 bases separated the two germline ends. CDR1 and CDR2 from the germline V gene are SGHAT and FQNNGV. In nucleotides, the CDR3 is TGTGCCAGCAGCAACCGACAGCATAATGAAAAACTGTTTTTT. Residues: CASSNRQHNEKLFF.

This chain connects TRBV5-1 to TRBJ2-3; D is undetermined. Germline V lookup: CDR1 SGHRS, CDR2 YFSETQ. The CDR3 totals 14 residues. V lost 2 bases and J 4 bases, leaving 11 bases between the germline ends. The CDR3 here is CASSLSRQADTQYF. Here the CDR3 DNA reads TGCGCCAGCAGCTTAAGCCGGCAGGCAGATACGCAGTATTTT.

The V and J genes are TRBV7-8 and TRBJ2-4; 11 bases match TRBD2. The germline V gene has CDR1 SGHVS and CDR2 FQNEAQ. This CDR3 has 19 residues. Losses at the gene ends were 5 bases for V and 6 bases for J; bases not matched to a gene: 18. CDR3 coding DNA: TGTGCCAGCAGCCCCGAGGGGGGTTTAGCGGGAGGGTTAAGAAACATTCAGTACTTC. Its translation is CASSPEGGLAGGLRNIQYF.

V is TRBV29-1 and J is TRBJ2-3; 11 nucleotides match TRBD2. J lost 1 base, V lost 4 bases, and 7 bases had no gene match. This CDR3 region has 16 residues. The germline gives CDR1 SQVTM, CDR2 ANQGSEA. CDR3 loop: CSVAELTSGGTDTQYF. The CDR3 DNA reads TGCAGCGTTGCGGAATTGACTAGCGGGGGCACAGATACGCAGTATTTT.

The rearrangement links TRBV6-5 to TRBJ2-7; D is undetermined. The CDR3 has 14 residues. Trimming cost V 4 bases and J 0 bases, with 10 bases left between them. CDR1 and CDR2 from the germline V gene are MNHEY and SVGAGI. The CDR3, as DNA: TGTGCCAGCAGTTTTCCAGACCACTCCTACGAGCAGTACTTC. It codes for CASSFPDHSYEQYF.